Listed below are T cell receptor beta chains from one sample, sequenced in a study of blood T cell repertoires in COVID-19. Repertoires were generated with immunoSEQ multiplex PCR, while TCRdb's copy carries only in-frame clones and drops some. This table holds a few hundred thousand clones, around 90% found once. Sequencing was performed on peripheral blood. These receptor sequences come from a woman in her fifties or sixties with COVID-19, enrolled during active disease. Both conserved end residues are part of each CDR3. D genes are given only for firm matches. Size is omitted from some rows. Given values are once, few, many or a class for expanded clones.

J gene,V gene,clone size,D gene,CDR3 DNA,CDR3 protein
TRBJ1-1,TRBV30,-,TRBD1,TGTGCCTGGACCCCGGACAGGGGGTCGGTCGAAGCTTTCTTT,CAWTPDRGSVEAFF
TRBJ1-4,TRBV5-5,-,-,TGTGCCAGCAAATTGCCTTTGGGACACCTCGGTGGAGAAAAACTGTTTTTT,CASKLPLGHLGGEKLFF
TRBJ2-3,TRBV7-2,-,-,TGTGCCAGCAGCCCAGGGAGCACAGATACGCAGTATTTT,CASSPGSTDTQYF
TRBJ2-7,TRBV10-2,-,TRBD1,TGCGCCAGCCGCCCCGGGACAGGGCGCGAGCAGTACTTC,CASRPGTGREQYF
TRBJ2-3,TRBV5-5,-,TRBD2,TGTGCCAGCAGCCGACTAGCGGGTCGCACAGATACGCAGTATTTT,CASSRLAGRTDTQYF
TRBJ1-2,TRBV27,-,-,TGTGCCAGCAGTTTTGGGGGCAGGGCGAATGGCTACACCTTC,CASSFGGRANGYTF
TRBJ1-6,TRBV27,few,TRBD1,TGTGCCAGCAGTCCACAGGGGTTGGTTTTTTCACCCCTCCACTTT,CASSPQGLVFSPLHF
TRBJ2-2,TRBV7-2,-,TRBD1,TGTGCCAGCAGCCCGAGGGACAGGGGGAACACCGGGGAGCTGTTTTTT,CASSPRDRGNTGELFF
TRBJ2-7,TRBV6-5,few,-,TGTGCCAGCAGTTACTCGGGGGGCTCCTACGAGCAGTACTTC,CASSYSGGSYEQYF
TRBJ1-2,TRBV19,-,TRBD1,TGTGCCAGTAGTACCCACCACAGGGGTAACAACTATGGCTACACCTTC,CASSTHHRGNNYGYTF
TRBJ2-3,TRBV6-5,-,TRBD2,TGTGCCAGCAAGAGGACTAGGACGAGCACAGATACGCAGTATTTT,CASKRTRTSTDTQYF
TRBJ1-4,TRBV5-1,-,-,TGCGCCAGCAGCATGACAGGTTTTGCAACTAATGAAAAACTGTTTTTT,CASSMTGFATNEKLFF
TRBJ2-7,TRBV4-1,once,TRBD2,TGCGCCAGCAGCCACCTGGGGGGGGTAGAGCAGTACTTC,CASSHLGGVEQYF
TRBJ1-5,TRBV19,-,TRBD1,TGTGCCAGTAGCCCCACAGGGGCTGTTCTCGGCAATCAGCCCCAGCATTTT,CASSPTGAVLGNQPQHF
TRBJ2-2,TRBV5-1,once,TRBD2,TGCGCCAGCAGCTTGGGATCCCGGACTAGCGGTTACACCGGGGAGCTGTTTTTT,CASSLGSRTSGYTGELFF
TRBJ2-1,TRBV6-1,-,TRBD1,TGTGCCAGCAGTGAACAGGGACAGGACTACAATGAGCAGTTCTTC,CASSEQGQDYNEQFF
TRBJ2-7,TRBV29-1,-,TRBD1,TGCAGCGGCCTACAGGGGAGCTCCTACGAGCAGTACTTC,CSGLQGSSYEQYF
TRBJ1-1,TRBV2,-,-,TGTGTCAGCACCGTTACAGGAGCTAACACTGAAGCTTTCTTT,CVSTVTGANTEAFF
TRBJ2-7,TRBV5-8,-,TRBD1,TGTGCCAGCAGCCCCTACAGGGGGCTGAACGAGCAGTACTTC,CASSPYRGLNEQYF
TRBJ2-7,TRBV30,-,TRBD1,TGTGCCTGGGTACAGGGGTATAGTTCGGTAGGGAACGAGCAGTACTTC,CAWVQGYSSVGNEQYF
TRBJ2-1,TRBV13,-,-,TGTGCCAGCAGCCCCCGGGTAGCGGTTACCAATGAGCAGTTCTTC,CASSPRVAVTNEQFF
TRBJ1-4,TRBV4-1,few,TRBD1,TGCGCCAGCAGCCAAGTCAACAGGGGTAGCGAAAAACTGTTTTTT,CASSQVNRGSEKLFF
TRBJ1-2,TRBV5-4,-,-,TGTGCCAGCAGCTTGCCCTGGACAGCCGACTATGGCTACACCTTC,CASSLPWTADYGYTF
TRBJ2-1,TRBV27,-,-,TGTGCCAGCAGTTTATCGGGAGGCGGATTCAATGAGCAGTTCTTC,CASSLSGGGFNEQFF
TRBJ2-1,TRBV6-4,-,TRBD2,TGTGCCAGCAGTAGAACTAGCGGGAGAGGGAATGAGCAGTTCTTC,CASSRTSGRGNEQFF
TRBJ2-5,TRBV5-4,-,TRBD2,TGTGCCAGCAGCTTCAAGCCCGCGGGGGGGCAAGAGACCCAGTACTTC,CASSFKPAGGQETQYF
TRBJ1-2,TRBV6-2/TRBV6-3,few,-,TGTGCCAGCAGTTACTCCCAGCTAGCTAACTATGGCTACACCTTC,CASSYSQLANYGYTF
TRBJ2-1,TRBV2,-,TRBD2,TGTGCCAGCAGTGAAATAGTAGGGCTAGCGGGAGAGGATGAGCAGTTCTTC,CASSEIVGLAGEDEQFF
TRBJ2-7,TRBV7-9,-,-,TGTGCCAGCAGCCATATATATTCTCACTTCTACGAGCAGTACTTC,CASSHIYSHFYEQYF
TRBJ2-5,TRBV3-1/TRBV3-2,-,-,TGTGCCAGCAAGAAGCGGAGCTACCAAGAGACCCAGTACTTC,CASKKRSYQETQYF
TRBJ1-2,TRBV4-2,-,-,TGTGCCAGCAGCCAAGATTCCGGGACTTCTAACTATGGCTACACCTTC,CASSQDSGTSNYGYTF
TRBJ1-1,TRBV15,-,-,TGTGCCACCAGCAGAGGGGGGGGCACTGAAGCTTTCTTT,CATSRGGGTEAFF
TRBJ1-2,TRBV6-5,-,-,TGTGCCAGCAGTCCAGGGAACTATGGCTACACCTTC,CASSPGNYGYTF
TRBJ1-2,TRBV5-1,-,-,TGCGCCAGCAGCCCATCTGGGCGCTATGGCTACACCTTC,CASSPSGRYGYTF
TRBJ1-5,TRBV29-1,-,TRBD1,TGCAGCGCCAAGACAGGGGGCGCAAGCAATCAGCCCCAGCATTTT,CSAKTGGASNQPQHF
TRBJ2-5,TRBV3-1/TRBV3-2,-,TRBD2,TGTGCCAGCAGCCGATCCGGGACTAGCCCCCTTTCGTCAGAGACCCAGTACTTC,CASSRSGTSPLSSETQYF
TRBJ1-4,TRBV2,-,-,TGTGCCAGCAAGAAGCAGGGTGAAAAACTGTTTTTT,CASKKQGEKLFF
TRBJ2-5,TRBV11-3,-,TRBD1,TGTGCCAGCAGCTTAGCCGGGTGGGGACAGGGGGCAGAGACCCAGTACTTC,CASSLAGWGQGAETQYF
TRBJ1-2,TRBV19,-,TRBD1,TGTGCCAGTAGTATAGGTTGGGGACAGGGCAACTATGGCTACACCTTC,CASSIGWGQGNYGYTF
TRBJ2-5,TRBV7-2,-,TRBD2,TGTGCCAGCAGCTTACGGACTAGCGGGAGGCAGGCTTCCGAGACCCAGTACTTC,CASSLRTSGRQASETQYF
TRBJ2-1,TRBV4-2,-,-,TGTGCCAGCAGCCAGAGACTCCACTACAATGAGCAGTTCTTC,CASSQRLHYNEQFF
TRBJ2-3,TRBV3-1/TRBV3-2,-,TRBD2,TGTGCCAGCAGCCAAGGAAATGGGCGGGAGGGCCAGGATACGCAGTATTTT,CASSQGNGREGQDTQYF
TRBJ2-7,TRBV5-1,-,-,TGCGCCAGCAGCTTGAGATCGAGGACAGACTACGAGCAGTACTTC,CASSLRSRTDYEQYF
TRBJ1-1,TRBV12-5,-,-,TGTGCTAGTGGTGCTCCCCGGGTCTTAAACACTGAAGCTTTCTTT,CASGAPRVLNTEAFF
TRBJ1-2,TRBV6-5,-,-,TGTGCCAGCAGTTACTCGATGTCAGGGAATAACTATGGCTACACCTTC,CASSYSMSGNNYGYTF
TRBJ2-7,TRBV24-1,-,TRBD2,TGTGCCACCAGTGATTCTGGAGGGACTAGCGGGAACGAGCAGTACTTC,CATSDSGGTSGNEQYF
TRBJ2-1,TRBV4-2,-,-,TGTGCCAGCAGCCAAGATAAGAGACTGACCTACAATGAGCAGTTCTTC,CASSQDKRLTYNEQFF
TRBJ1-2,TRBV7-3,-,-,TGTGCCAGCAGCTTCAACTCCCTCTATGGCTACACCTTC,CASSFNSLYGYTF
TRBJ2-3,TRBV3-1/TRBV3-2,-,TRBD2,TGTGCCAGCAGCCCGGGACTAAACACAGATACGCAGTATTTT,CASSPGLNTDTQYF
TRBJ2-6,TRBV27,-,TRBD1,TGTGCCAGCAGTTTAAGGACAGGGGGCGTCTCTGGGGCCAACGTCCTGACTTTC,CASSLRTGGVSGANVLTF
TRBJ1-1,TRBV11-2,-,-,TGTGCCAGCAGCCTATCCAGGCGGGCGAGTACTGAAGCTTTCTTT,CASSLSRRASTEAFF
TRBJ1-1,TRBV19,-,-,TGTGCCAGTAGTATAGGAAACAGGGCGGACACTGAAGCTTTCTTT,CASSIGNRADTEAFF
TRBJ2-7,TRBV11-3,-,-,TGTGCCAGCTCCCAGGGAATAAACGAGCAGTACTTC,CASSQGINEQYF
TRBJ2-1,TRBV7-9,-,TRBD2,TGTGCCAGCAGTTCAGCGGGAGGATTCAATGAGCAGTTCTTC,CASSSAGGFNEQFF
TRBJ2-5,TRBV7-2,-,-,TGTGCCAGCAGCTTAGTATCGGGGGTCCAAGAGACCCAGTACTTC,CASSLVSGVQETQYF
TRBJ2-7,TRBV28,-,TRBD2,TGTGCCAGCAGTGCCACTAGCGGGAGAAGGTCCTACGAGCAGTACTTC,CASSATSGRRSYEQYF
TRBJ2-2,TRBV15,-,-,TGTGCCACCAGCAGAGGGTCGACAGACACCGGGGAGCTGTTTTTT,CATSRGSTDTGELFF
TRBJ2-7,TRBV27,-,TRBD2,TGTGCCAGCAGAACATTCCGGGAGGGTCAAGGTGGCGAGCAGTACTTC,CASRTFREGQGGEQYF
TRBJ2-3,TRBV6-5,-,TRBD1,TGTGCCAGCAGGAGGACAGGGGGCGCAGATACGCAGTATTTT,CASRRTGGADTQYF